Following are 24 T cell receptor beta chains from one sample sequenced in a study of identical twins. Using its own MiXCR run on the 5' RACE reads, TCRdb lists one record per CDR3 protein. The sample lists 550,000 to 700,000 distinct CDR3 sequences; around 20% were seen once. The same specimen was also included in a second study, on T cells expressing NK-cell markers.

Sample: PBMCs. Receptors were obtained from a woman between 18 and 29 years old in good health.

The chain is built from TRBV20-1 and TRBJ1-3, with no clear D. Trimming pared 7 bases from V and 3 bases from J, leaving 10 bases between. CDR3 length: 12 amino acids. CDR1 and CDR2 from the germline V gene are DFQATT and SNEGSKA (reference sequence). CDR3 bases: TGCAGTGTCCTCTTCTTTGGAAACACCATATATTTT. It yields the protein CSVLFFGNTIYF.

This clonotype turned up a few times. The V and J genes are TRBV7-2 and TRBJ1-1; 7 bases align to TRBD1. The germline gives CDR1 SGHTA, CDR2 FQGNSA. This CDR3 is 14 amino acids long. Trimming at V came to 0 bases and at J to 4 bases, leaving 2 bases not matched to a gene. The CDR3, as DNA: TGTGCCAGCAGCTTAGCGACAGGGTTCACTGAAGCTTTCTTT. The encoded protein is CASSLATGFTEAFF.

The chain carries TRBV10-3 and TRBJ1-2; D is perhaps TRBD1 (6 bases). Trimming took off 6 bases at V and 11 bases at J, with 19 bases between the two ends. Germline CDR1 is ENHRY and CDR2 is SYGVKD. The CDR3 loop spans 13 amino acids. DNA of the CDR3: TGTGCCATCAGGGGCCCCGACAGGAAGGGGTACACCTTC. It encodes CAIRGPDRKGYTF.

This clonotype appeared a few times. The V gene is TRBV5-6, the J gene TRBJ2-1; perhaps TRBD2 as D (6 bases). The CDR3 loop spans 14 amino acids. The V end lost 1 base, the J end lost 6 bases, and 11 bases lay between the germline ends. Germline-derived CDR1 and CDR2 are SGHDT and YYEEEE. The CDR3 loop reads CASSLTRGVNEQFF. CDR3 coding DNA: TGTGCCAGCAGCTTGACGCGGGGCGTCAATGAGCAGTTCTTC. Using reference TRBV5-6 and TRBJ2-1 for the parts outside the CDR3, the full variable domain is DAGVTQSPTHLIKTRGQQVTLRCSPKSGHDTVSWYQQALGQGPQFIFQYYEEEERQRGNFPDRFSGHQFPNYSSELNVNALLLGDSALYLCASSLTRGVNEQFFGPGTRLTVL.

This chain joins TRBV10-3 and TRBJ1-3, with 10 bases that match TRBD1. The CDR3 covers 15 residues. V trimming: 6 bases; J trimming: 2 bases; junction bases outside the gene matches: 4. Germline CDR1 is ENHRY and CDR2 is SYGVKD. CDR3 in amino acids: CAIRRQGAAGNTIYF. CDR3 DNA: TGTGCCATCAGAAGACAGGGGGCAGCTGGAAACACCATATATTTT.

This clonotype showed up just a few times. This chain links TRBV5-1 with TRBJ2-1; D gene uncertain. Per germline, CDR1 SGHRS and CDR2 YFSETQ. Trimming removed 0 bases at V and 2 bases at J, with 9 bases between. The CDR3 has 15 residues. CDR3 sequence: CASSLAEAAYNEQFF. The DNA of the CDR3 is TGCGCCAGCAGCTTGGCCGAGGCCGCCTACAATGAGCAGTTCTTC. Variable domain in full (rest from reference TRBV5-1 and TRBJ2-1): KAGVTQTPRYLIKTRGQQVTLSCSPISGHRSVSWYQQTPGQGLQFLFEYFSETQRNKGNFPGRFSGRQFSNSRSEMNVSTLELGDSALYLCASSLAEAAYNEQFFGPGTRLTVL.

The V gene is TRBV20-1, the J gene TRBJ2-7; TRBD2 agrees at 8 bases. The trim removed 7 bases at V and 2 bases at J, leaving 4 bases unmatched. This CDR3 has 12 residues. Germline V gives CDR1 DFQATT, CDR2 SNEGSKA (reference sequence). CDR3 residues: CSGTSGPYEQYF. CDR3 in DNA: TGCAGTGGCACTAGCGGCCCCTACGAGCAGTACTTC.

The chain carries TRBV5-1 and TRBJ2-5, with 8 nucleotides matching TRBD1. V shed 7 bases and J 5 bases; nucleotides not matched to a gene: 13. There are 15 residues in the CDR3. Germline loops: CDR1 SGHRS, CDR2 YFSETQ. CDR3 DNA sequence: TGCGCCAGCTCACTGGCAGGGGGCGCGGGGGAGACCCAGTACTTC. This encodes CASSLAGGAGETQYF.

At least ten counts were recorded for this clonotype. The rearrangement joins TRBV6-2 or TRBV6-3 to TRBJ2-7; D is undetermined. V was clipped by 2 bases and J by 6 bases, with 8 bases between them. The germline CDR1 and CDR2 sequences are MNHEY and SVGEGT. This CDR3 region has 12 residues. CDR3 DNA sequence: TGTGCCAGCAGTTACGCCCGCGGCGAGCAGTACTTC. As protein: CASSYARGEQYF.

This clonotype was found a few times. This chain connects TRBV7-2 to TRBJ2-3; a possible D gene is TRBD1 (7 bases). Germline V gene lookup returns CDR1 SGHTA and CDR2 FQGNSA. Trimming left V 4 bases short and J 6 bases short, with 23 bases between. CDR3 size: 17 residues. The CDR3 bases are TGTGCCAGCAGCTACCCCCCGGGACAGCGGGCCTTGGATACGCAGTATTTT. It is translated as CASSYPPGQRALDTQYF.

This clonotype was picked up many times. This chain connects TRBV5-5 to TRBJ2-1; D remains ambiguous. This CDR3 has 13 residues. Germline V gives CDR1 SGHKS, CDR2 YYEKEE (reference sequence). With 0 bases removed from V and 7 bases from J, the gap between germline ends came to 8 bases. DNA of the CDR3: TGTGCCAGCAGCTTGGGGTCAGCGAATGAGCAGTTCTTC. Protein product: CASSLGSANEQFF.

The chain uses TRBV4-1 and TRBJ2-5, with TRBD1 as a possible D gene (6 bases). The ends were cut back, 4 bases at V and 5 bases at J, with 14 bases in the middle. Germline loops: CDR1 MGHRA, CDR2 YSYEKL. This CDR3 contains 14 residues. The DNA for the CDR3 is TGCGCCAGCAGCCGAGGGACACCCCCGGAGACCCAGTACTTC. This encodes CASSRGTPPETQYF.

V is TRBV20-1 and J is TRBJ2-1; D might be TRBD2 (6 bases). The CDR3 is 15 residues long. With 6 bases removed from V and 2 bases from J, the gap between germline ends came to 17 bases. Germline V lookup: CDR1 DFQATT, CDR2 SNEGSKA (reference sequence). CDR3 residues: CSAAPLALTYNEQFF. The CDR3 bases are TGCAGTGCGGCCCCACTAGCCCTCACCTACAATGAGCAGTTCTTC.

This chain uses TRBV6-2 or TRBV6-3 with TRBJ2-7, with D perhaps matching TRBD2 (5 bases). Germline V CDR1 and CDR2: MNHEY, SVGEGT. V was clipped by 2 bases and J by 6 bases, with 11 bases between them. This CDR3 is built from 13 residues. CDR3 region: CASSYEREREQYF. CDR3 DNA: TGTGCCAGCAGTTACGAGAGGGAACGCGAGCAGTACTTC.

The chain employs TRBV7-6 and TRBJ2-5; D ambiguous. Germline CDR1 is SGHVS and CDR2 is FNYEAQ. The V end lost 5 bases, the J end lost 5 bases, and 15 bases lay between the germline ends. This CDR3 comprises 14 residues. CDR3: CASSPSPHGETQYF. CDR3 in DNA: TGTGCCAGCAGCCCGAGTCCACATGGGGAGACCCAGTACTTC.

This clonotype was picked up many times. CDR3 amino acids: CASSRDINYGYTF. The CDR3 DNA sequence: TGTGCCAGCAGTCGGGACATTAACTATGGCTACACCTTC. This chain uses TRBV6-1 with TRBJ1-2; a possible D gene is TRBD1 (6 bases). With 5 bases removed from V and 1 base from J, the gap between germline ends came to 8 bases. The CDR3 length is 13 residues. The germline CDR1 and CDR2 sequences are MNHNS and SASEGT.

The gene calls are TRBV12-3 or TRBV12-4 and TRBJ2-5; 8 nucleotides agree with TRBD2. Trimming removed 4 bases from V and 5 bases from J; junction bases left unmatched: 15. The CDR3 sequence is 17 residues long. CDR3 in amino acids: CASSSPPGLGAGETQYF. CDR3 bases: TGTGCCAGCAGTTCACCACCGGGACTAGGGGCCGGGGAGACCCAGTACTTC.

A few counts support this clonotype. V is TRBV6-5 and J is TRBJ2-1; D is perhaps TRBD1 or TRBD2 (5 bases each). From germline, CDR1 is MNHEY and CDR2 SVGAGI. The length of the CDR3 is 14 residues. Trimming removed 0 bases at V and 5 bases at J, with 8 bases between. CDR3 loop: CASSYSGRNNEQFF. As DNA, the CDR3 is TGTGCCAGCAGTTACTCGGGACGGAACAATGAGCAGTTCTTC.

This clonotype was detected a few times. The chain employs TRBV5-1 and TRBJ2-7; tentative D call: TRBD1 (6 bases). The CDR3 has 15 amino acids. The V and J ends lost 0 bases and 0 bases respectively, with 10 bases between them. Germline V lookup: CDR1 SGHRS, CDR2 YFSETQ. The CDR3 loop is CASSLEYRVSYEQYF. As DNA, the CDR3 is TGCGCCAGCAGCTTGGAGTACAGGGTCTCCTACGAGCAGTACTTC. Looking up the rest from reference TRBV5-1 and TRBJ2-7 gives the full variable domain: KAGVTQTPRYLIKTRGQQVTLSCSPISGHRSVSWYQQTPGQGLQFLFEYFSETQRNKGNFPGRFSGRQFSNSRSEMNVSTLELGDSALYLCASSLEYRVSYEQYFGPGTRLTVT.

This clonotype has just a few counts. V is TRBV6-1 and J is TRBJ2-3; perhaps TRBD1 as D (5 bases). V was pared by 7 bases and J by 2 bases, with 10 bases between. The CDR3 consists of 13 residues. From germline, CDR1 is MNHNS and CDR2 SASEGT. Written as DNA, the CDR3 is TGTGCCAGCACCCCAGGGTTCACAGATACGCAGTATTTT. Its protein product is CASTPGFTDTQYF.

This clonotype showed up many times. The rearrangement joins TRBV12-3 or TRBV12-4 to TRBJ1-1, with a possible D match to TRBD1 (5 bases). With 2 bases removed from V and 0 bases from J, the gap between germline ends came to 7 bases. The CDR3 spans 14 residues. The CDR3 DNA sequence: TGTGCCAGCAGTTTACAGGGACTGAACACTGAAGCTTTCTTT. Residues: CASSLQGLNTEAFF.

The sample holds a few counts of this clonotype. Written as DNA, the CDR3 is TGCAGTGCTAGAGTGCCGAGGGCCTCCTACGAGCAGTACTTC. It translates to CSARVPRASYEQYF. The genes are TRBV20-1 and TRBJ2-7; TRBD2 might be the D (5 bases). V was cut by 1 base and J by 0 bases, with 10 bases left in between. Germline V CDR1 and CDR2: DFQATT, SNEGSKA (reference sequence). The CDR3 loop spans 14 amino acids.

The chain couples TRBV11-2 to TRBJ2-3; D uncertain. The CDR3 runs 16 residues. Germline V gives CDR1 SGHAT, CDR2 FQNNGV. V lost 8 bases to trimming and J lost 6 bases, with 24 bases between them. The CDR3 here is CASVGRSGPLPDTQYF. The CDR3 DNA sequence: TGTGCCAGCGTGGGAAGATCCGGCCCACTCCCCGATACGCAGTATTTT.

The rearrangement uses TRBV20-1 and TRBJ1-6; D gene uncertain. Germline CDR1 is DFQATT and CDR2 is SNEGSKA (reference sequence). The V end was cut by 8 bases, the J end by 0 bases, with 11 bases between. The CDR3 extends over 14 amino acids. As DNA, the CDR3 is TGCAGTTCTATAGCTAGCTCCTATAATTCACCCCTCCACTTT. Protein sequence: CSSIASSYNSPLHF.